The rows below give T cell receptor beta chains drawn from one sample of a study of blood T cell repertoires in COVID-19. Method: immunoSEQ multiplex PCR; TCRdb's copy keeps in-frame clones and lacks some. The data contain approximately 85,000 clones, 85% to 95% of them singletons. Sequencing was carried out using peripheral blood. These receptors came from a woman aged 55-70 years with active COVID-19. The CDR3 runs from the conserved cysteine through the conserved F or W. Fields, in order: clone size, D gene, V gene, CDR3 length, J gene, CDR3 protein, CDR3 DNA. A D gene is named only where the DNA matches it firmly. Clone size appears in some rows only: once, few, many, or a class for an expanded clone.

clone_size: -; d_call: -; v_call: TRBV9; cdr3_length: 16; j_call: TRBJ1-6; cdr3_aa: CASSPGRESYNSPLHF; cdr3_nt: TGTGCCAGCAGTCCCGGGCGGGAGTCCTATAATTCACCCCTCCACTTT
clone_size: -; d_call: TRBD2; v_call: TRBV5-1; cdr3_length: 15; j_call: TRBJ2-5; cdr3_aa: CASSQSTGGQETQYF; cdr3_nt: TGCGCCAGCAGCCAATCTACGGGAGGGCAAGAGACCCAGTACTTC
clone_size: -; d_call: -; v_call: TRBV3-1/TRBV3-2; cdr3_length: 14; j_call: TRBJ1-4; cdr3_aa: CASSHADRSEKLFF; cdr3_nt: TGTGCCAGCAGCCACGCAGACAGGTCGGAAAAACTGTTTTTT
clone_size: -; d_call: TRBD1; v_call: TRBV5-1; cdr3_length: 14; j_call: TRBJ2-5; cdr3_aa: CASSPGQAQETQYF; cdr3_nt: TGCGCCAGCAGCCCGGGACAGGCCCAAGAGACCCAGTACTTC
clone_size: -; d_call: -; v_call: TRBV7-9; cdr3_length: 13; j_call: TRBJ2-1; cdr3_aa: CASSLSSLPGQFF; cdr3_nt: TGTGCCAGCAGCTTGTCTTCACTACCGGGGCAGTTCTTC
clone_size: -; d_call: -; v_call: TRBV29-1; cdr3_length: 15; j_call: TRBJ1-5; cdr3_aa: CSAITGGVGNQPQHF; cdr3_nt: TGCAGCGCTATAACCGGGGGGGTAGGCAATCAGCCCCAGCATTTT
clone_size: -; d_call: -; v_call: TRBV2; cdr3_length: 12; j_call: TRBJ2-4; cdr3_aa: CASVGEVNIQYF; cdr3_nt: TGTGCCAGCGTGGGGGAGGTTAACATTCAGTACTTC
clone_size: -; d_call: -; v_call: TRBV3-1/TRBV3-2; cdr3_length: 15; j_call: TRBJ2-2; cdr3_aa: CASSPGQLNTGELFF; cdr3_nt: TGTGCCAGCAGCCCTGGACAGCTAAACACCGGGGAGCTGTTTTTT
clone_size: -; d_call: -; v_call: TRBV19; cdr3_length: 15; j_call: TRBJ1-4; cdr3_aa: CASEAGMATNEKLFF; cdr3_nt: TGTGCCTCAGAAGCAGGGATGGCAACTAATGAAAAACTGTTTTTT
clone_size: -; d_call: TRBD1; v_call: TRBV11-2; cdr3_length: 13; j_call: TRBJ2-5; cdr3_aa: CASGRGQRETQYF; cdr3_nt: TGTGCCAGCGGCCGGGGACAGCGGGAGACCCAGTACTTC
clone_size: -; d_call: TRBD1; v_call: TRBV10-3; cdr3_length: 13; j_call: TRBJ1-1; cdr3_aa: CAVRQGAGTEAFF; cdr3_nt: TGTGCCGTCAGACAGGGCGCGGGCACTGAAGCTTTCTTT
clone_size: -; d_call: -; v_call: TRBV7-2; cdr3_length: 15; j_call: TRBJ1-6; cdr3_aa: CASSSRGGVSSPLHF; cdr3_nt: TGTGCCAGCAGCTCCCGGGGAGGGGTTTCTTCACCCCTCCACTTT
clone_size: -; d_call: TRBD1; v_call: TRBV2; cdr3_length: 14; j_call: TRBJ1-3; cdr3_aa: CAGGLTGTGNTIYF; cdr3_nt: TGTGCCGGAGGGCTGACAGGGACTGGAAACACCATATATTTT
clone_size: -; d_call: -; v_call: TRBV5-5; cdr3_length: 14; j_call: TRBJ2-1; cdr3_aa: CASSFLGQDNEQFF; cdr3_nt: TGTGCCAGCAGCTTCCTGGGACAAGACAATGAGCAGTTCTTC
clone_size: -; d_call: TRBD1; v_call: TRBV2; cdr3_length: 15; j_call: TRBJ2-1; cdr3_aa: CASSERRAGGNEQFF; cdr3_nt: TGTGCCAGCAGTGAACGAAGGGCAGGGGGCAATGAGCAGTTCTTC
clone_size: -; d_call: TRBD2; v_call: TRBV7-6; cdr3_length: 16; j_call: TRBJ2-2; cdr3_aa: CASSLGDSGIAGELFF; cdr3_nt: TGTGCCAGCAGCTTAGGGGATAGCGGGATCGCCGGGGAGCTGTTTTTT
clone_size: -; d_call: TRBD2; v_call: TRBV7-9; cdr3_length: 14; j_call: TRBJ2-1; cdr3_aa: CASSLVGPGGEQFF; cdr3_nt: TGTGCCAGCAGCTTAGTGGGCCCGGGGGGGGAGCAGTTCTTC
clone_size: -; d_call: -; v_call: TRBV7-2; cdr3_length: 13; j_call: TRBJ1-2; cdr3_aa: CASSLVGGEGYTF; cdr3_nt: TGTGCCAGCAGCTTAGTTGGAGGCGAGGGCTACACCTTC
clone_size: -; d_call: TRBD1; v_call: TRBV28; cdr3_length: 14; j_call: TRBJ1-3; cdr3_aa: CASSSTGSGNTIYF; cdr3_nt: TGTGCCAGCAGTTCGACAGGGTCTGGAAACACCATATATTTT
clone_size: few; d_call: TRBD1; v_call: TRBV7-2; cdr3_length: 15; j_call: TRBJ1-5; cdr3_aa: CASSSEQGANQPQHF; cdr3_nt: TGTGCCAGCAGCTCCGAACAGGGGGCTAATCAGCCCCAGCATTTT
clone_size: few; d_call: TRBD1; v_call: TRBV28; cdr3_length: 15; j_call: TRBJ1-6; cdr3_aa: CASSPGQGWNSPLHF; cdr3_nt: TGTGCCAGCAGTCCGGGACAGGGTTGGAATTCACCCCTCCACTTT
clone_size: few; d_call: TRBD2; v_call: TRBV5-1; cdr3_length: 17; j_call: TRBJ2-1; cdr3_aa: CASSSRRELLDYNEQFF; cdr3_nt: TGCGCCAGCAGCTCCCGGCGGGAGCTCCTGGATTACAATGAGCAGTTCTTC
clone_size: few; d_call: -; v_call: TRBV5-1; cdr3_length: 14; j_call: TRBJ2-7; cdr3_aa: CASSLGQSSYEQYF; cdr3_nt: TGCGCCAGCAGCTTGGGACAGAGCTCCTACGAGCAGTACTTC
clone_size: -; d_call: TRBD1; v_call: TRBV6-4; cdr3_length: 16; j_call: TRBJ2-2; cdr3_aa: CASTRLRTGETGELFF; cdr3_nt: TGTGCCAGCACCAGACTCAGGACAGGGGAGACCGGGGAGCTGTTTTTT
clone_size: once; d_call: -; v_call: TRBV10-1; cdr3_length: 13; j_call: TRBJ2-1; cdr3_aa: CASSFAGHNEQFF; cdr3_nt: TGCGCCAGCAGTTTTGCGGGGCACAATGAGCAGTTCTTC
clone_size: -; d_call: -; v_call: TRBV9; cdr3_length: 14; j_call: TRBJ1-4; cdr3_aa: CASSGAALNEKLFF; cdr3_nt: TGTGCCAGCAGCGGGGCAGCCCTTAATGAAAAACTGTTTTTT
clone_size: -; d_call: -; v_call: TRBV27; cdr3_length: 12; j_call: TRBJ1-6; cdr3_aa: CASSFENSPLHF; cdr3_nt: TGTGCCAGCAGTTTCGAGAATTCACCCCTCCACTTT
clone_size: -; d_call: -; v_call: TRBV24-1; cdr3_length: 13; j_call: TRBJ2-1; cdr3_aa: CATSDPTWTRQFF; cdr3_nt: TGTGCCACCAGTGACCCGACTTGGACTCGGCAGTTCTTC
clone_size: -; d_call: TRBD1; v_call: TRBV9; cdr3_length: 14; j_call: TRBJ1-5; cdr3_aa: CASSWTGEGQPQHF; cdr3_nt: TGTGCCAGCAGCTGGACAGGGGAGGGGCAGCCCCAGCATTTT
clone_size: large; d_call: -; v_call: TRBV18; cdr3_length: 14; j_call: TRBJ1-2; cdr3_aa: CASSPTDSYYGYTF; cdr3_nt: TGTGCCAGCTCACCCACGGACAGCTACTATGGCTACACCTTC
clone_size: -; d_call: TRBD2; v_call: TRBV3-1/TRBV3-2; cdr3_length: 15; j_call: TRBJ2-1; cdr3_aa: CASSHSGSGYNEQFF; cdr3_nt: TGTGCCAGCAGCCATAGCGGGAGCGGCTACAATGAGCAGTTCTTC
clone_size: -; d_call: -; v_call: TRBV6-5; cdr3_length: 14; j_call: TRBJ1-3; cdr3_aa: CASFSVRSGNTIYF; cdr3_nt: TGTGCCAGCTTCTCAGTCCGCTCTGGAAACACCATATATTTT
clone_size: -; d_call: -; v_call: TRBV28; cdr3_length: 16; j_call: TRBJ2-1; cdr3_aa: CASSYRIGSVANEQFF; cdr3_nt: TGTGCCAGCAGTTACCGTATTGGTAGCGTTGCCAATGAGCAGTTCTTC
clone_size: -; d_call: TRBD1; v_call: TRBV2; cdr3_length: 16; j_call: TRBJ1-3; cdr3_aa: CASSRDRGKLGNTIYF; cdr3_nt: TGTGCCAGCAGTAGGGACAGGGGGAAGCTTGGAAACACCATATATTTT
clone_size: -; d_call: -; v_call: TRBV7-9; cdr3_length: 14; j_call: TRBJ2-1; cdr3_aa: CASSSGHPYNEQFF; cdr3_nt: TGTGCCAGCAGCTCGGGACATCCTTACAATGAGCAGTTCTTC
clone_size: -; d_call: TRBD2; v_call: TRBV7-2; cdr3_length: 14; j_call: TRBJ2-7; cdr3_aa: CASSLGRGAYEQYF; cdr3_nt: TGTGCCAGCAGCTTAGGGCGGGGGGCCTACGAGCAGTACTTC
clone_size: -; d_call: TRBD1; v_call: TRBV5-1; cdr3_length: 16; j_call: TRBJ2-1; cdr3_aa: CASSLRTGGRYNEQFF; cdr3_nt: TGCGCCAGCAGCCTCCGGACAGGAGGTAGGTACAATGAGCAGTTCTTC
clone_size: -; d_call: -; v_call: TRBV7-9; cdr3_length: 13; j_call: TRBJ2-7; cdr3_aa: CASSRGSLGEQYF; cdr3_nt: TGTGCCAGCAGTCGCGGATCGTTGGGCGAGCAGTACTTC
clone_size: -; d_call: -; v_call: TRBV7-3; cdr3_length: 14; j_call: TRBJ1-1; cdr3_aa: CASSPNGDFTEAFF; cdr3_nt: TGTGCCAGCAGCCCGAACGGGGATTTTACTGAAGCTTTCTTT
clone_size: -; d_call: TRBD1; v_call: TRBV28; cdr3_length: 17; j_call: TRBJ1-2; cdr3_aa: CASSLGRLDRGFYGYTF; cdr3_nt: TGTGCCAGCAGTTTGGGGAGACTGGACAGGGGTTTCTATGGCTACACCTTC
clone_size: -; d_call: TRBD1; v_call: TRBV28; cdr3_length: 15; j_call: TRBJ1-3; cdr3_aa: CASSQGQGAGNTIYF; cdr3_nt: TGTGCCAGCAGCCAAGGACAGGGGGCTGGAAACACCATATATTTT
clone_size: -; d_call: TRBD2; v_call: TRBV2; cdr3_length: 15; j_call: TRBJ2-3; cdr3_aa: CASSPGLAGADTQYF; cdr3_nt: TGTGCCAGCAGTCCGGGACTAGCGGGAGCCGATACGCAGTATTTT
clone_size: once; d_call: TRBD2; v_call: TRBV7-2; cdr3_length: 16; j_call: TRBJ2-3; cdr3_aa: CASSVPSGGAGDTQYF; cdr3_nt: TGTGCCAGCAGCGTGCCTAGCGGGGGGGCCGGGGATACGCAGTATTTT
clone_size: -; d_call: -; v_call: TRBV7-8; cdr3_length: 15; j_call: TRBJ2-6; cdr3_aa: CASSLGAWGANVLTF; cdr3_nt: TGTGCCAGCAGCTTAGGAGCGTGGGGGGCCAACGTCCTGACTTTC
clone_size: -; d_call: TRBD1; v_call: TRBV28; cdr3_length: 14; j_call: TRBJ1-2; cdr3_aa: CASSSPGQNYGYTF; cdr3_nt: TGTGCCAGCAGCTCCCCGGGACAGAACTATGGCTACACCTTC
clone_size: -; d_call: -; v_call: TRBV12-3/TRBV12-4; cdr3_length: 12; j_call: TRBJ2-1; cdr3_aa: CASSLEGREQFF; cdr3_nt: TGTGCCAGCAGTTTAGAGGGGAGGGAGCAGTTCTTC